This is a list of T cell receptor beta chains from one sample in a study of blood T cell repertoires in COVID-19. The method was immunoSEQ multiplex PCR; TCRdb's version includes in-frame clones alone and lacks a portion of them. The sample lists under 300,000 clones; 80% to 90% were seen once. Sample: PBMCs or T cells enriched from blood (not recorded which). The receptor set was obtained from a young woman who had recovered from COVID-19. Both conserved end residues are part of each CDR3. D genes are given only for firm matches. Not every row has a clone size; where given, it reads once, few, many or a size class.

v_call	j_call	cdr3_length	d_call	clone_size	cdr3_aa	cdr3_nt
TRBV6-5	TRBJ2-7	14	TRBD1	.	CASSHRGFSYEQYF	TGTGCCAGCAGTCACAGGGGCTTCTCCTACGAGCAGTACTTC
TRBV27	TRBJ2-1	13	TRBD2	.	CASRGGNSNEQFF	TGTGCCAGCAGGGGGGGGAATTCCAATGAGCAGTTCTTC
TRBV6-1	TRBJ2-7	15	TRBD2	.	CASSEGGGDLYEQYF	TGTGCCAGCAGTGAAGGCGGGGGGGATTTGTACGAGCAGTACTTC
TRBV5-1	TRBJ1-5	15	.	.	CASSFPAGLNQPQHF	TGCGCCAGCAGCTTCCCCGCAGGTCTTAATCAGCCCCAGCATTTT
TRBV28	TRBJ1-4	14	.	.	CASNGGPENEKLFF	TGTGCCAGCAATGGGGGCCCGGAAAATGAAAAACTGTTTTTT
TRBV19	TRBJ1-5	13	.	.	CASTPGVNQPQHF	TGTGCCAGTACCCCAGGGGTCAATCAGCCCCAGCATTTT
TRBV15	TRBJ2-1	13	.	.	CATSSRVVNEQFF	TGTGCCACCAGCAGCAGGGTGGTCAATGAGCAGTTCTTC
TRBV2	TRBJ2-5	15	.	.	CASRGDRGKRETQYF	TGTGCCAGCAGGGGCGACCGGGGGAAGAGAGAGACCCAGTACTTC
TRBV11-1	TRBJ2-5	14	.	.	CASSPTRFRETQYF	TGTGCCAGCAGCCCGACGCGGTTTCGAGAGACCCAGTACTTC
TRBV28	TRBJ2-3	16	TRBD2	.	CASSLVAGGGGDTQYF	TGTGCCAGCAGTTTGGTAGCGGGGGGCGGGGGAGATACGCAGTATTTT
TRBV5-4	TRBJ2-3	14	.	.	CASSPGGTSGAQYF	TGTGCCAGCAGCCCGGGCGGGACCAGTGGGGCGCAGTATTTT
TRBV6-5	TRBJ2-7	14	TRBD2	once	CASSYSGSDYEQYF	TGTGCCAGCAGTTATAGCGGGTCAGACTACGAGCAGTACTTC
TRBV5-4	TRBJ2-3	16	.	few	CASSFLASTRADTQYF	TGTGCCAGCAGCTTTTTGGCCTCGACCAGGGCAGATACGCAGTATTTT
TRBV5-1	TRBJ1-1	13	.	.	CASSLPGVAEAFF	TGCGCCAGCAGCTTGCCTGGAGTGGCTGAAGCTTTCTTT
TRBV5-6	TRBJ1-2	15	.	few	CASSSAAGENYGYTF	TGTGCCAGCAGTTCGGCGGCAGGGGAGAACTATGGCTACACCTTC
TRBV28	TRBJ1-2	14	TRBD1	once	CASRTQGADYGYTF	TGTGCCAGCAGGACACAGGGGGCTGACTATGGCTACACCTTC
TRBV27	TRBJ1-6	16	.	.	CASSLQQSGPNSPLHF	TGTGCCAGCAGTTTACAACAGTCCGGCCCTAATTCACCCCTCCACTTT
TRBV21-1	TRBJ1-1	16	.	.	CASSFFKGPGNTEAFF	TGTGCCAGCAGTTTCTTTAAGGGGCCTGGGAACACTGAAGCTTTCTTT
TRBV27	TRBJ2-7	15	.	.	CASSPPPRGGGEQYF	TGTGCCAGCAGTCCCCCCCCACGGGGAGGAGGCGAGCAGTACTTC
TRBV2	TRBJ2-3	12	.	.	CASMGLTDTQYF	TGTGCCAGCATGGGGCTTACGGATACGCAGTATTTT
TRBV16	TRBJ2-3	15	TRBD2	.	CASSLAGGGSDTQYF	TGTGCCAGCAGCTTAGCGGGGGGAGGGTCAGATACGCAGTATTTT
TRBV6-5	TRBJ1-1	14	.	.	CASNWRGMNTEAFF	TGTGCCAGCAACTGGCGAGGGATGAACACTGAAGCTTTCTTT
TRBV7-6	TRBJ1-4	15	TRBD1	.	CASSTRTGAGEKLFF	TGTGCCAGCAGCACCCGAACAGGGGCGGGTGAAAAACTGTTTTTT
TRBV6-6	TRBJ1-5	13	TRBD1	.	CASSQGAGQPQHF	TGTGCCAGCAGTCAGGGGGCAGGGCAGCCCCAGCATTTT
TRBV6-5	TRBJ1-2	12	.	.	CASSSGVYGYTF	TGTGCCAGCAGTTCAGGTGTCTATGGCTACACCTTC
TRBV29-1	TRBJ2-7	14	TRBD1	.	CSVDSGGPYDEQYF	TGCAGCGTTGACTCAGGGGGCCCCTATGACGAGCAGTACTTC
TRBV5-4	TRBJ1-1	13	TRBD1	.	CASSLQDRVEAFF	TGTGCCAGCAGCCTTCAGGACAGGGTAGAAGCTTTCTTT
TRBV28	TRBJ1-4	15	.	.	CASSPPPGVGWELFF	TGTGCCAGCAGTCCTCCCCCAGGGGTAGGTTGGGAACTGTTTTTT
TRBV19	TRBJ1-6	16	TRBD1	.	CASSTPGTGENSPLHF	TGTGCCAGTAGTACACCCGGGACAGGGGAAAATTCACCCCTCCACTTT
TRBV6-5	TRBJ1-1	15	.	.	CASTKQDMSGTEAFF	TGTGCCAGCACAAAACAGGACATGTCGGGCACTGAAGCTTTCTTT
TRBV2	TRBJ2-7	14	TRBD1	.	CASRGQGLWYEQYF	TGTGCCAGCAGGGGACAGGGGCTTTGGTACGAGCAGTACTTC
TRBV5-1	TRBJ1-2	13	TRBD1	once	CASRSTGEHGYTF	TGCGCCAGCAGATCGACAGGGGAGCATGGCTACACCTTC
TRBV5-4	TRBJ1-6	15	.	.	CASSFASTNNSPLHF	TGTGCCAGCAGCTTCGCCAGTACAAATAATTCACCCCTCCACTTT
TRBV15	TRBJ2-2	15	TRBD1	.	CATSRTHRGSGELFF	TGTGCCACCAGCAGAACTCACAGGGGATCCGGGGAGCTGTTTTTT
TRBV3-1/TRBV3-2	TRBJ2-5	14	.	.	CASSQAGGEETQYF	TGTGCCAGCAGCCAAGCAGGAGGCGAAGAGACCCAGTACTTC
TRBV7-2	TRBJ2-2	17	TRBD2	.	CASSLGSGGRNTGELFF	TGTGCCAGCAGCTTGGGTAGCGGGGGCCGTAACACCGGGGAGCTGTTTTTT
TRBV10-3	TRBJ2-7	13	.	few	CAISGVNYYEQYF	TGTGCCATCAGTGGAGTCAATTACTACGAGCAGTACTTC
TRBV7-3	TRBJ2-3	13	.	.	CASSVSHTDTQYF	TGTGCCAGCAGCGTTTCCCACACAGATACGCAGTATTTT
TRBV27	TRBJ1-2	11	.	.	CASSEGYGYTF	TGTGCCAGCAGTGAGGGATATGGCTACACCTTC
TRBV5-1	TRBJ2-2	16	TRBD1	once	CASSGRTGGNTGELFF	TGCGCCAGCAGCGGAAGGACAGGGGGGAACACCGGGGAGCTGTTTTTT
TRBV11-2	TRBJ2-1	15	TRBD1	.	CASRQPGQGYNEQFF	TGTGCCAGCAGACAACCGGGACAGGGCTACAATGAGCAGTTCTTC
TRBV19	TRBJ1-6	15	TRBD1	few	CASSIVGQGASPLHF	TGTGCCAGTAGTATTGTGGGACAGGGCGCGTCACCCCTCCACTTT